This entry is about one T cell receptor beta chain. Its specificity is unknown. This entry is derived from a study of shared clonotypes between healthy human individuals. General study findings and limits: Only blood underwent sampling, and tissue repertoires likely differ. Rarefaction showed sorted-subset sequencing was incomplete despite large depth.

Trimming cost V 2 bases and J 6 bases, with 11 bases left between them. The length of the CDR3 is 13 residues. From germline, CDR1 is SGHTA and CDR2 FQGNSA. Repertoires were generated with immunoSEQ multiplex PCR, while TCRdb's copy carries only in-frame clones and drops some. The table lists approximately 2,300,000 clones, around 93% of them singletons, with 0.37% in the top ten. Sequencing input: naive CD4+ T cells from PBMCs. Subset reported: CD45RA+ positively selected. This chain connects TRBV7-2 to TRBJ2-7, with a tentative D call TRBD2 (6 bases). The TCR comes from a young man in good health. Some clones in this sample may be carry-over from other donors' samples. CDR3 nucleotide sequence: TGTGCCAGCAGCTTAAACAGCGGGCGCGAGCAGTACTTC. Translation gives CASSLNSGREQYF. The full variable domain, rest sourced from reference TRBV7-2 and TRBJ2-7, is GAGVSQSPSNKVTEKGKDVELRCDPISGHTALYWYRQSLGQGLEFLIYFQGNSAPDKSGLPSDRFSAERTGGSVSTLTIQRTQQEDSAVYLCASSLNSGREQYFGPGTRLTVT.